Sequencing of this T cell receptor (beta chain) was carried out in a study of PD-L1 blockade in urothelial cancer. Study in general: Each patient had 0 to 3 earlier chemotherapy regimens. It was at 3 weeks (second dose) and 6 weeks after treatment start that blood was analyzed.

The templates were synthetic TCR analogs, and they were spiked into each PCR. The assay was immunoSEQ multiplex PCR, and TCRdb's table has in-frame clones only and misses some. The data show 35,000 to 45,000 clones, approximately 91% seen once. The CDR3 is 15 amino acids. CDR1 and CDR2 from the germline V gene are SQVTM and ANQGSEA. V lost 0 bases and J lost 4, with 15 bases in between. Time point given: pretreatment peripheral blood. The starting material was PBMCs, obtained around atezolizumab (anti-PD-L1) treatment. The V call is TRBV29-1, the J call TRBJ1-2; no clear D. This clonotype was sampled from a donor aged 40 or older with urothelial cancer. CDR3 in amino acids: CSVEDPTRPPYGYTF. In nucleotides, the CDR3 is TGCAGCGTTGAAGATCCCACCAGGCCCCCCTATGGCTACACCTTC.